The 14 T cell receptor beta chains presented below share a single source sample, sequenced in a study of identical twins. Each CDR3 protein gets one entry after TCRdb re-called the 5' RACE reads with MiXCR. The top ten hold 4.3% of the sample, which has about 690,000 distinct CDR3 sequences, around 21% seen once. Separately, the same data were catalogued under a study of T cells expressing NK-cell markers.

The specimen was PBMCs. The receptors shown here come from a woman aged 18 to 35 in good health.

The rearrangement joins TRBV20-1 to TRBJ1-2, with 9 bases that match TRBD1. J lost 7 bases, V lost 2 bases, and 11 bases had no gene match. This CDR3 region has 15 residues. Germline V gene sequence: CDR1 DFQATT, CDR2 SNEGSKA (reference sequence). The CDR3 bases are TGCAGTGCTAGAAAGCATGGGACAGGGAGAAGTGGCTACACCTTC. Its translation: CSARKHGTGRSGYTF.

The V call is TRBV5-1, the J call TRBJ2-2, with D possibly matching TRBD1 (5 bases). The germline gives CDR1 SGHRS, CDR2 YFSETQ. The CDR3 is 14 residues long. V dropped 1 base and J dropped 8 bases, with 12 bases sitting between them. CDR3 in DNA: TGCGCCAGCAGCTTGCAACGGACAACTGGGGAGCTGTTTTTT. Translated: CASSLQRTTGELFF.

The chain carries TRBV7-9 and TRBJ2-1; perhaps TRBD1 as D (6 bases). Germline CDR1 and CDR2: SEHNR and FQNEAQ (reference sequence). The CDR3 is made up of 15 amino acids. Trimming took 5 bases from V and 2 from J, leaving 13 bases between them. CDR3 sequence reads: CASSPPGEPYNEQFF. DNA for the CDR3: TGTGCCAGCAGCCCCCCAGGGGAGCCCTACAATGAGCAGTTCTTC.

This clonotype was detected only a few times. The genes are TRBV10-3 and TRBJ2-2; 9 nucleotides align to TRBD1. The germline V gene encodes CDR1 ENHRY and CDR2 SYGVKD. V gave up 7 bases and J gave up 6 bases; unmatched junction bases: 9. The CDR3 covers 15 residues. The CDR3 here is CAINPGQGRSGELFF. The CDR3 DNA sequence: TGTGCCATCAACCCGGGACAGGGACGATCCGGGGAGCTGTTTTTT.

Here the CDR3 reads CATSRAAGAISGANVLTF. The CDR3 nucleotides read TGTGCCACCAGCAGAGCGGCAGGGGCTATATCTGGGGCCAACGTCCTGACTTTC. The chain has TRBV15 and TRBJ2-6; possibly TRBD1 for D (6 bases). Germline lookup yields CDR1 LNHNV and CDR2 YYDKDF (reference sequence). This CDR3 has 18 residues. V was clipped by 1 base and J by 1 base, with 14 bases between them.

This clonotype was seen at least ten times. The rearrangement links TRBV11-2 to TRBJ1-6, with D unresolved. This CDR3 is 18 amino acids long. V lost 2 bases and J lost 0, with 14 bases in between. Germline values: CDR1 SGHAT, CDR2 FQNNGV. This CDR3 reads CASSLREGGSSYNSPLHF. The CDR3 DNA reads as TGTGCCAGCAGCTTACGAGAGGGAGGCAGCTCCTATAATTCACCCCTCCACTTT.

This chain uses TRBV20-1 with TRBJ2-7; TRBD2 matches 13 bases. V lost 5 bases and J lost 0; bases outside the gene matches: 7. The CDR3 contains 16 residues. The germline V gene encodes CDR1 DFQATT and CDR2 SNEGSKA (reference sequence). CDR3 sequence: CSASGTSGVSSYEQYF. The CDR3 DNA reads TGCAGTGCTTCCGGGACTAGCGGGGTCAGCTCCTACGAGCAGTACTTC.

The V gene is TRBV19, the J gene TRBJ1-1; D not resolved. Trimming stripped 2 bases from V and 3 bases from J, with 13 bases between. This CDR3 has 15 amino acids. Germline assignment: CDR1 LNHDA and CDR2 SQIVND (reference sequence). CDR3 bases: TGTGCCAGTAGTATAAGGGCAGAGGGTTACACTGAAGCTTTCTTT. It yields the protein CASSIRAEGYTEAFF.

The rearrangement joins TRBV12-3 or TRBV12-4 to TRBJ2-7; D is ambiguous. V was clipped by 7 bases and J by 6 bases, with 13 bases between them. The CDR3 is 12 residues long. The CDR3 loop is CASNEHGREQYF. For the CDR3, the DNA is TGTGCCAGCAACGAACACGGTCGCGAGCAGTACTTC.

This clonotype was counted a few times. J is TRBJ2-3 and V is TRBV12-3 or TRBV12-4, with unresolved D. V lost 6 bases and J lost 4, with 8 bases in between. The CDR3 spans 12 residues. The CDR3 reads CASSIGPDTQYF. CDR3 coding DNA: TGTGCCAGCAGCATAGGTCCAGATACGCAGTATTTT.

This rearrangement joins TRBV5-1 to TRBJ2-1, with 13 bases fitting TRBD2. CDR3 length: 18 amino acids. Losses at the gene ends were 4 bases for V and 5 bases for J; bases not matched to a gene: 12. Per germline, CDR1 SGHRS and CDR2 YFSETQ. In nucleotides, the CDR3 is TGCGCCAGCAGCGGCGGACTAGCGGGAGCCTCTAAGAACAATGAGCAGTTCTTC. The encoded protein is CASSGGLAGASKNNEQFF.

This clonotype was picked up a small number of times. This chain joins TRBV14 and TRBJ2-1; 11 positions match TRBD2. The V segment lost 4 bases and the J segment 0 bases; nucleotides outside the gene matches: 8. This CDR3 comprises 18 residues. Germline assignment: CDR1 SGHDN and CDR2 FVKESK. The CDR3 loop reads CASSLLPTSGSSYNEQFF. CDR3 nucleotides: TGTGCCAGCAGCCTCCTCCCTACTAGCGGGAGCTCCTACAATGAGCAGTTCTTC.

This sequence joins TRBV12-3 or TRBV12-4 and TRBJ2-3; possible D gene TRBD1, 6 bases. V was shortened by 5 bases and J by 2 bases, with 17 bases between the two germline ends. The CDR3 has 16 residues. The CDR3, as DNA: TGTGCCAGCAGTCCACAGGGTCCCCCGTACACAGATACGCAGTATTTT. Its protein is CASSPQGPPYTDTQYF.

The J gene is TRBJ1-4, the V gene TRBV3-1; 9 bases fit TRBD1. There are 14 residues in the CDR3. Germline-derived CDR1 and CDR2 are LGHDT and YNNKEL (reference sequence). Losses at the gene ends were 3 bases for V and 6 bases for J; bases not matched to a gene: 2. CDR3 nucleotides: TGTGCCAGCAGCCAGTGGGACAGGGATGAAAAACTGTTTTTT. This encodes CASSQWDRDEKLFF.